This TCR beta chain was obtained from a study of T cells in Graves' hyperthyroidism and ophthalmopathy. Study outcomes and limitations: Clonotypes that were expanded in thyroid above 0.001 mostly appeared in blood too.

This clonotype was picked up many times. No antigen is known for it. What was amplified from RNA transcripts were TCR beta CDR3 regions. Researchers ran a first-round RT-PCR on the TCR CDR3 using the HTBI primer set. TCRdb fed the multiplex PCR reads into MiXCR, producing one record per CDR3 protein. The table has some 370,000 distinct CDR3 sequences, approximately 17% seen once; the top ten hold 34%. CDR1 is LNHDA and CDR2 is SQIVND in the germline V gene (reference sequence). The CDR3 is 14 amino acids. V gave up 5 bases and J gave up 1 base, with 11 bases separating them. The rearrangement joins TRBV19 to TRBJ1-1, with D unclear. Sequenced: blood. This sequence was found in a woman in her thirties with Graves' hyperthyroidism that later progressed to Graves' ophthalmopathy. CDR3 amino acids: CASSSGRQNTEAFF. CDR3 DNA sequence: TGTGCCAGTAGTTCCGGGCGGCAGAACACTGAAGCTTTCTTT.